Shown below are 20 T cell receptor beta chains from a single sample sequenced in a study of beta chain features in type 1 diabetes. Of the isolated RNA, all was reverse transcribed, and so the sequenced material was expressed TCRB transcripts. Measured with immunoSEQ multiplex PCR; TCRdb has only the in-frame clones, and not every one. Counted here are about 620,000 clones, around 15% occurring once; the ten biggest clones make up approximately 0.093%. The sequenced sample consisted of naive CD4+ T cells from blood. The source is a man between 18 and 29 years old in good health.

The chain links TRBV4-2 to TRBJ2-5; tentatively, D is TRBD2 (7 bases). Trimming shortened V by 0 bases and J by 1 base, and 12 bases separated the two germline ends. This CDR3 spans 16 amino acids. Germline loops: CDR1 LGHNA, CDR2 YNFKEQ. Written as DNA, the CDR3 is TGTGCCAGCAGCCAAGAATTGCGGGGGCTCCAAGAGACCCAGTACTTC. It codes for CASSQELRGLQETQYF.

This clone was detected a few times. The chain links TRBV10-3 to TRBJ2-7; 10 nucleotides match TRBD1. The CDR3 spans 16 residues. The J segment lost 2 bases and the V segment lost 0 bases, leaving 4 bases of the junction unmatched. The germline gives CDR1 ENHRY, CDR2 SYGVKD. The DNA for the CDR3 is TGTGCCATCAGTGAGTCCCGACAGGGGGCTCCCTACGAGCAGTACTTC. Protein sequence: CAISESRQGAPYEQYF.

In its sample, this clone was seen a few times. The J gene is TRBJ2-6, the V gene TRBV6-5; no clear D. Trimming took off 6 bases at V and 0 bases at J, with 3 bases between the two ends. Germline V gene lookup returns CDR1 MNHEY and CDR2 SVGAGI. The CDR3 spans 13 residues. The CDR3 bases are TGTGCCAGCAGCAGCTCTGGGGCCAACGTCCTGACTTTC. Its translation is CASSSSGANVLTF.

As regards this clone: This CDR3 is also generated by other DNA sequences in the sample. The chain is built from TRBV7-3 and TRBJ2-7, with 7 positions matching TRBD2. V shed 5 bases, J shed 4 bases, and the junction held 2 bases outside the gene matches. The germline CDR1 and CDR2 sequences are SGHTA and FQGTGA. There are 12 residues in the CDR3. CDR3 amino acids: CASSPGGYEQYF. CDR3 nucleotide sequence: TGTGCCAGCAGCCCCGGGGGGTACGAGCAGTACTTC. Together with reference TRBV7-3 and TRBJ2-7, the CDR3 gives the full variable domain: GAGVSQTPSNKVTEKGKYVELRCDPISGHTALYWYRQSLGQGPEFLIYFQGTGAADDSGLPNDRFFAVRPEGSVSTLKIQRTERGDSAVYLCASSPGGYEQYFGPGTRLTVT.

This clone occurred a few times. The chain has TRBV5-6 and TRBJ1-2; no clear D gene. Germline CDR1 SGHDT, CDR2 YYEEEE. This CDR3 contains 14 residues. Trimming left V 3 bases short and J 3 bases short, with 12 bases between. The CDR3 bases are TGTGCCAGCAGCTCGACGGGCGGGTACTATGGCTACACCTTC. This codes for CASSSTGGYYGYTF.

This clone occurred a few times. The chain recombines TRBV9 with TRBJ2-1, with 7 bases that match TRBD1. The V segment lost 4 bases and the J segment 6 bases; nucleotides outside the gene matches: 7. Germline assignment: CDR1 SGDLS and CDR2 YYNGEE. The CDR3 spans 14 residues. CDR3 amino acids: CASSTGQVPNEQFF. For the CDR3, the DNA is TGTGCCAGCAGCACAGGACAGGTTCCCAATGAGCAGTTCTTC.

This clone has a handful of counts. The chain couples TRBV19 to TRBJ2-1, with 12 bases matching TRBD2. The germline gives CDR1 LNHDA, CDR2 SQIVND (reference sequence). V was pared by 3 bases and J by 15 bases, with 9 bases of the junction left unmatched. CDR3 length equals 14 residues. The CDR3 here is CASSIGASGGVLFF. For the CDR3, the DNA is TGTGCCAGTAGTATCGGCGCTAGCGGGGGGGTTCTGTTCTTC. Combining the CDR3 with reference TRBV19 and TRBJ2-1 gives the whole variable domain DGGITQSPKYLFRKEGQNVTLSCEQNLNHDAMYWYRQDPGQGLRLIYYSQIVNDFQKGDIAEGYSVSREKKESFPLTVTSAQKNPTAFYLCASSIGASGGVLFFGPGTRLTVL.

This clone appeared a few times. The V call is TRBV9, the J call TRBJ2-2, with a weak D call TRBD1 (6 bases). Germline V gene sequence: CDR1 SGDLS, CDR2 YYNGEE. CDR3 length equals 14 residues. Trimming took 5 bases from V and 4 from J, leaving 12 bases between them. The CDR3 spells CASSEQGSTGELFF. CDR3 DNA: TGTGCCAGCAGTGAGCAGGGGTCCACCGGGGAGCTGTTTTTT.

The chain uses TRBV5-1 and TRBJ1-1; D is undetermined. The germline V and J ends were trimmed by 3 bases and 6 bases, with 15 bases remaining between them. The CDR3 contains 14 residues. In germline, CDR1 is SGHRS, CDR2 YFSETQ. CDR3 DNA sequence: TGCGCCAGCAGCTACTCGACCATAAACGCTGAAGCTTTCTTT. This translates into CASSYSTINAEAFF.

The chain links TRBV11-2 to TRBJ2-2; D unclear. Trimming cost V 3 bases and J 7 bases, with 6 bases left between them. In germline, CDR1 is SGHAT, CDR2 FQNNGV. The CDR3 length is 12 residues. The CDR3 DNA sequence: TGTGCCAGCAGCTTTTTACTCGGGGAGCTGTTTTTT. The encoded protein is CASSFLLGELFF.

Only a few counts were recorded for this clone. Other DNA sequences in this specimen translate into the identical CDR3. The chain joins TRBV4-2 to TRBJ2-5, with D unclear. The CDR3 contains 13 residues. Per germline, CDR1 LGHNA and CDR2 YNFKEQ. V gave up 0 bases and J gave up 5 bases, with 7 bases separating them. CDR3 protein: CASSQDPRETQYF. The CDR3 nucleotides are TGTGCCAGCAGCCAAGACCCCCGGGAGACCCAGTACTTC.

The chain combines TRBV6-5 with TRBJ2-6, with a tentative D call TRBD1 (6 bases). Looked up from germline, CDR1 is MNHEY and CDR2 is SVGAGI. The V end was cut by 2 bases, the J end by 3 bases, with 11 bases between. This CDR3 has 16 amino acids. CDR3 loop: CASSYIGGSGANVLTF. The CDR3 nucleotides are TGTGCCAGCAGTTACATTGGGGGCAGTGGGGCCAACGTCCTGACTTTC.

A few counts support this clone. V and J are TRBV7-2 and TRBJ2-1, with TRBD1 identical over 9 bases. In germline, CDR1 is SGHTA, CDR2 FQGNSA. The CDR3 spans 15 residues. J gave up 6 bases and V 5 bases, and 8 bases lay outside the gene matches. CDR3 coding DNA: TGTGCCAGCAGCCTCCGAGACAGGGGGAGCAATGAGCAGTTCTTC. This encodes CASSLRDRGSNEQFF.

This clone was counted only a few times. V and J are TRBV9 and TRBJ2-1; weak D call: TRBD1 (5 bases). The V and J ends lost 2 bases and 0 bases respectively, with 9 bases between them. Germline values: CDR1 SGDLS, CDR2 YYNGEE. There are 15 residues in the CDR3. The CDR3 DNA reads TGTGCCAGCAGCGTCACAGGCGTCTCCTACAATGAGCAGTTCTTC. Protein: CASSVTGVSYNEQFF.

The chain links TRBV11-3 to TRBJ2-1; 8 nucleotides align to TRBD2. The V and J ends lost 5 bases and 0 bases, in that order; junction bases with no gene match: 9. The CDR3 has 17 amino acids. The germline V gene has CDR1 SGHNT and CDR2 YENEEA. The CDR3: CASSQGLALNSYNEQFF. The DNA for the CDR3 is TGTGCCAGCAGCCAAGGACTAGCCTTAAACTCCTACAATGAGCAGTTCTTC.

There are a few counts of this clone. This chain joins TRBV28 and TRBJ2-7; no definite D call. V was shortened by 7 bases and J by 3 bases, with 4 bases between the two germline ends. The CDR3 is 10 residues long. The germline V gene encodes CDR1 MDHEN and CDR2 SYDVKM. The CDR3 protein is CASKSYEQYF. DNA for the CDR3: TGTGCCAGCAAAAGCTACGAGCAGTACTTC. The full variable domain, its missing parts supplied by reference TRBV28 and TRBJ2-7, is DVKVTQSSRYLVKRTGEKVFLECVQDMDHENMFWYRQDPGLGLRLIYFSYDVKMKEKGDIPEGYSVSREKKERFSLILESASTNQTSMYLCASKSYEQYFGPGTRLTVT.

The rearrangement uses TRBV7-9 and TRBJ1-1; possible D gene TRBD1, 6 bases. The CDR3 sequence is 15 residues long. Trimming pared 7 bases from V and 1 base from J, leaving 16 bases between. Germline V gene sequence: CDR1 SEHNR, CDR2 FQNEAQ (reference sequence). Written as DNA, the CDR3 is TGTGCCAGCACCTATGACCGGACAGAGAACACTGAAGCTTTCTTT. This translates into CASTYDRTENTEAFF.

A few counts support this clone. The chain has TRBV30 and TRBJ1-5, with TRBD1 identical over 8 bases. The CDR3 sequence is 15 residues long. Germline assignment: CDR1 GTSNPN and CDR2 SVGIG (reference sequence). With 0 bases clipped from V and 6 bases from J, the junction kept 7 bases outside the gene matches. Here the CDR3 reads CAWSVNRGRGQPQHF. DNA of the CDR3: TGTGCCTGGAGTGTAAACAGGGGGAGAGGTCAGCCCCAGCATTTT.

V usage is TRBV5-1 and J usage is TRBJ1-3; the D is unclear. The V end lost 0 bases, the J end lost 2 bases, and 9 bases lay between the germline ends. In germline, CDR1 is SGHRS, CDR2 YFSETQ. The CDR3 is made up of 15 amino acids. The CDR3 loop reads CASSLAAGAGNTIYF. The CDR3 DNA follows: TGCGCCAGCAGCTTGGCTGCGGGAGCTGGAAACACCATATATTTT. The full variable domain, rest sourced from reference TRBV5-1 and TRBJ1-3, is KAGVTQTPRYLIKTRGQQVTLSCSPISGHRSVSWYQQTPGQGLQFLFEYFSETQRNKGNFPGRFSGRQFSNSRSEMNVSTLELGDSALYLCASSLAAGAGNTIYFGEGSWLTVV.

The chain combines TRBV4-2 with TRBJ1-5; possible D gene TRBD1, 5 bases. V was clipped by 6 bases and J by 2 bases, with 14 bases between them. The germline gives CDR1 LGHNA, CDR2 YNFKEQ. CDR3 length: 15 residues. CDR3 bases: TGTGCCAGCAGGGGGGGAACAGAACGCAATCAGCCCCAGCATTTT. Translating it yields CASRGGTERNQPQHF.